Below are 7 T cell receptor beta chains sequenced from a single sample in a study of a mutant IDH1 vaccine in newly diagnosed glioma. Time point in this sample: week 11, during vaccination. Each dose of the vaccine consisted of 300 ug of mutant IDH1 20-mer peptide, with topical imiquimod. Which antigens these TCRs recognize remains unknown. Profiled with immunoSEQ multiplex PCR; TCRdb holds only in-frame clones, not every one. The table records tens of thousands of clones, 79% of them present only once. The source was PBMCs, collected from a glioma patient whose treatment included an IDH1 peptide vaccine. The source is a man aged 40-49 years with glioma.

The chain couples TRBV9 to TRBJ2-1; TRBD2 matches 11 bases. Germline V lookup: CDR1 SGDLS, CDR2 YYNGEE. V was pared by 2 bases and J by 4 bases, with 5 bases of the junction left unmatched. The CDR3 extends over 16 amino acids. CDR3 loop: CASSVTSGSLYNEQFF. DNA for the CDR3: TGTGCCAGCAGCGTCACTAGCGGGAGTCTATACAATGAGCAGTTCTTC.

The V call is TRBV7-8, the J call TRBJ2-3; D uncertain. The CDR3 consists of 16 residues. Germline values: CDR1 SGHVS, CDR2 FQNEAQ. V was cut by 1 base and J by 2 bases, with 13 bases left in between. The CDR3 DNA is TGTGCCAGCAGCTTAGAGTCAGGCGGACCCACAGATACGCAGTATTTT. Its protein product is CASSLESGGPTDTQYF.

As DNA, the CDR3 is TGTGCCAGCAAAATGACAGGGGGCCGGGAGCTGTTTTTT. This translates into CASKMTGGRELFF. The rearrangement uses TRBV7-2 and TRBJ2-2, with TRBD1 identical over 10 bases. Germline CDR1 SGHTA, CDR2 FQGNSA. J was trimmed by 9 bases and V by 7 bases; bases with no gene match: 5. CDR3 size: 13 residues.

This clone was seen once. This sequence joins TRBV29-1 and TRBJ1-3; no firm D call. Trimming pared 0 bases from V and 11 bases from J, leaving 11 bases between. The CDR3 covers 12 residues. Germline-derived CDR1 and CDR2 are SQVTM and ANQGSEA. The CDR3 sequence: CSVEDQGEAIYF. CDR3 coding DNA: TGCAGCGTTGAAGATCAAGGAGAGGCCATATATTTT.

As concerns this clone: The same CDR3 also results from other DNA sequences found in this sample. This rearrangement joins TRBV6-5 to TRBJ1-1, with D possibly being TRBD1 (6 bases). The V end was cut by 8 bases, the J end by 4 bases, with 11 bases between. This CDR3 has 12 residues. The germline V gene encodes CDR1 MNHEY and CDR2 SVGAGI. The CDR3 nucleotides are TGTGCCAGCTCCAGGGGCAGCACTGAAGCTTTCTTT. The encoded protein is CASSRGSTEAFF.

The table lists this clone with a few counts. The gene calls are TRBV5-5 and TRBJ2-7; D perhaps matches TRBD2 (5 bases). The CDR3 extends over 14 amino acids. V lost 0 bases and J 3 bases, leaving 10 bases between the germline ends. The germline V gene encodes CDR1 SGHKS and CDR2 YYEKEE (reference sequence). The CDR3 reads CASSLASEDYEQYV. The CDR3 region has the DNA TGTGCCAGCAGCTTGGCCTCGGAGGACTACGAGCAGTACGTC.

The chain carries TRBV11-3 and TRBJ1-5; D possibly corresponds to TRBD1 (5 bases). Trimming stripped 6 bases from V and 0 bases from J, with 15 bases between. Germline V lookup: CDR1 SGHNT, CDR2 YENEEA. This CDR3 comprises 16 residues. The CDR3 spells CASRPRAGSSNQPQHF. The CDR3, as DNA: TGTGCCAGCAGACCTCGAGCAGGGTCTAGCAATCAGCCCCAGCATTTT. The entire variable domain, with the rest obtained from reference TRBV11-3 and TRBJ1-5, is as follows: EAGVVQSPRYKIIEKKQPVAFWCNPISGHNTLYWYLQNLGQGPELLIRYENEEAVDDSQLPKDRFSAERLKGVDSTLKIQPAELGDSAVYLCASRPRAGSSNQPQHFGDGTRLSIL.